Each of the 4 T cell receptor beta chains below was sequenced from the same sample in a study of Ad26.COV2.S vaccination and SARS-CoV-2 variants. Method: immunoSEQ multiplex PCR; TCRdb's copy keeps in-frame clones and lacks some. The table lists roughly 320,000 clones, around 86% of them singletons. The treatment: some 20 received Ad26.COV2.S at low or high dose, single or two shots; five or six received placebo; per-sample allocation not given. Sample collection was performed on day 63 after the first vaccine or placebo injection. The sample in question was peripheral blood, obtained in a trial of Ad26.COV2.S vaccine versus placebo. Receptor source: a person between 18 and 65 years old who received the Ad26.COV2.S COVID-19 vaccine or a placebo.

J is TRBJ2-7 and V is TRBV6-5; 11 bases agree with TRBD2. Germline V CDR1 and CDR2: MNHEY, SVGAGI. Germline trimming cut 6 bases from V and 5 bases from J; bases unmatched to any gene: 3. The CDR3 is 13 residues long. CDR3 region: CASRTSGAHEQYF. For the CDR3, the DNA is TGTGCCAGCAGGACTAGCGGGGCCCACGAGCAGTACTTC.

V and J are TRBV5-6 and TRBJ1-2, with D uncertain. CDR3 size: 17 residues. V lost 2 bases and J lost 10, with 27 bases in between. Germline CDR1 reads SGHDT; CDR2 reads YYEEEE. The CDR3 sequence is CASSFEWETTMNILYTF. The CDR3 coding sequence is TGTGCCAGCAGCTTTGAATGGGAAACTACTATGAACATCCTCTACACCTTC.

The chain is built from TRBV27 and TRBJ1-2, with 8 nucleotides matching TRBD1. The CDR3 sequence is 14 residues long. Germline V gene sequence: CDR1 MNHEY, CDR2 SMNVEV (reference sequence). Trimming cost V 5 bases and J 7 bases; bases outside gene matches: 9. The CDR3 DNA reads TGTGCCAGCAGTCGAGGGACAGGAGTCGCTGGCTACACCTTC. Translating gives CASSRGTGVAGYTF.

This clone was counted once. The chain uses TRBV5-1 and TRBJ1-1; TRBD1 might be the D (6 bases). From germline, CDR1 is SGHRS and CDR2 YFSETQ. The CDR3 consists of 13 residues. V lost 4 bases and J 4 bases, leaving 11 bases between the germline ends. The CDR3 coding sequence is TGCGCCAGCAGCGTCGGACAGAGCACTGAAGCTTTCTTT. It yields the protein CASSVGQSTEAFF.